This T cell receptor (beta chain) was identified in a study of blood T cell repertoires in COVID-19 (dated by TCRdb to the early 2020s). Study-wide context: Samples from collaborators originated in the United States, Italy and Spain and spanned both the acute and convalescent phases of COVID-19. The material from the prospective study consisted of cDNA or gDNA derived from T cells, B-cell-depleted T cells, or PBMCs. Deeply sampled blood TCRbeta repertoires from subjects exposed to, actively infected with, or recovered from COVID-19 were included in the dataset. The samples were drawn from the first 160 participants of the ongoing ImmuneRACE study and from 950 to 1,500 subjects provided by 6 global collaborators. Where HLA class I and class II types were available, the types were taken from metadata supplied by the sample provider, not from assay-based typing. The repertoires were made available in a free public database intended to serve as a resource for research on the immune response to SARS-CoV-2. Sample metadata almost always included a de-identified subject ID, COVID-19 status, age in years and sex.

General conclusions and limits of the study: The amount of clinical and demographic metadata varied by source and participant and was provided uncurated.

Whole blood was collected in K2EDTA tubes by collaborating institutions according to the institutions' own protocols. Collaborator samples were shipped for TCRbeta analysis as frozen whole blood, isolated PBMCs, or DNA extracted from either sample type. TCRbeta CDR3 regions were amplified from genomic DNA using the immunoSEQ Assay, a bias-controlled multiplex PCR. Regarding the original processing steps: The number of nucleated cells in each sample was estimated from the amplification of reference gene primers within the assay. Sequence reads were collapsed and filtered to measure the absolute abundance of every unique TCRbeta CDR3 rearrangement. For each sample, productive Simpson clonality was calculated as the square root of Simpson's diversity index over productive rearrangements. What TCRdb holds here is the immuneACCESS table cut down to in-frame rearrangements. Part of the clones is not present; checked against another copy, under half of the missing clones reflect an unresolved V gene, and the others are unexplained. V and J calls and clone size are copied from that table; D and trimming were computed from the DNA. The sample table records about 270,000 clones; roughly 87% of these occur just once. Of the sample, 13% is held by the ten largest clones.

Regarding this clone: Its specific antigen is unknown. No per-base quality is available; no much larger clone lies one base away.

V is cut back by 3 bases and J by 5 bases, with 10 bases in the junction unmatched. Looking up the germline V gene (reference sequence) yields CDR1 SEHNR and CDR2 FQNEAQ. The CDR3 spans 16 residues, from the cysteine through the phenylalanine. Only the CDR3 DNA is retained, 48 bases long and in frame from the first base. Recombination joined TRBV7-9 with TRBJ2-1; 7 central bases correspond to TRBD1. Input material: peripheral blood. The receptor's source is a human donor in a cohort sampled during active COVID-19. The CDR3 region has the sequence CASSLTGIYPDNEQFF. The DNA reads as follows: TGTGCCAGCAGCTTGACAGGGATCTATCCTGACAATGAGCAGTTCTTC.